What follows is one TCR beta chain and its context. Antigen: not known. The PCR used 60 Vbeta and 13 Jbeta primers. The table came from immunoSEQ multiplex PCR; TCRdb's copy has only in-frame clones and leaves some out. The repertoire holds about 210,000 clones, about 83% seen once, with about 9.4% in the top ten. These data are taken from a study of cytomegalovirus exposure and HLA in healthy donors. The wider study: Of all 360 or so donors who were genotyped, roughly 85% belonged to the Caucasian-associated ancestry cluster.

CDR1 and CDR2 (germline): SGHRS, YFSETQ. The CDR3 is 16 amino acids. The V end was cut by 2 bases, the J end by 4 bases, with 18 bases between. Findings and limits, study-wide: Roughly even sequencing depth across donors was the assumption behind the presence/absence analyses. A list of around 150 TCR beta chains associated with cytomegalovirus was given. A later look showed TCR association rates differing by HLA locus, highest for DRB1 and lowest for HLA-C.

The genes are TRBV5-1 and TRBJ2-5; D is perhaps TRBD2 (6 bases). The receptor was derived from a woman aged 45-65 years in good health and CMV-seropositive. Source material: PBMCs. The CDR3 protein is CASSFLGGGLVETQYF. For the CDR3, the DNA is TGCGCCAGCAGCTTCCTGGGGGGAGGTTTGGTAGAGACCCAGTACTTC.